These 24 T cell receptor beta chains originate from one sample sequenced in a study of T cells after yellow fever vaccination. TCRdb re-derived calls from the 5' RACE reads in MiXCR, one entry per CDR3 protein. The sample lists about 340,000 distinct CDR3 sequences; under 15% were seen once. The sample in question was CD4+ T cells sorted from PBMCs, obtained 15 days after the yellow fever booster vaccination. The receptors here all came from a young man who received the YFV17D yellow fever vaccine.

The sample holds a few counts of this clonotype. The chain recombines TRBV29-1 with TRBJ2-5, with a weak D call TRBD2 (6 bases). Looked up from germline, CDR1 is SQVTM and CDR2 is ANQGSEA. The ends were cut back, 3 bases at V and 2 bases at J, with 19 bases in the middle. The CDR3 runs 16 residues. For the CDR3, the DNA is TGCAGCGTTGACATCGGGGGTAGCGGTCGGCAAGAGACCCAGTACTTC. It translates to CSVDIGGSGRQETQYF.

This clonotype has more than one count but fewer than ten. At one end, the junction sequence differs from germline, possibly due to a read error. This rearrangement joins TRBV12-3 or TRBV12-4 to TRBJ1-2, with D uncertain. CDR3 length: 13 residues. In DNA, the CDR3 is TGTGCCAGCTGTTTCTCTACTTATGGGGGCTACACCTTC. Protein sequence: CASCFSTYGGYTF.

The chain carries TRBV11-3 and TRBJ2-2; 8 nucleotides line up with TRBD1. This CDR3 spans 15 amino acids. V was pared by 5 bases and J by 4 bases, with 6 bases of the junction left unmatched. Germline lookup yields CDR1 SGHNT and CDR2 YENEEA. In nucleotides, the CDR3 is TGTGCCAGCAGCCCCCGGACAGGGAGCACCGGGGAGCTGTTTTTT. As protein: CASSPRTGSTGELFF. The whole variable domain, remainder taken from reference TRBV11-3 and TRBJ2-2, is EAGVVQSPRYKIIEKKQPVAFWCNPISGHNTLYWYLQNLGQGPELLIRYENEEAVDDSQLPKDRFSAERLKGVDSTLKIQPAELGDSAVYLCASSPRTGSTGELFFGEGSRLTVL.

V gene TRBV10-2 combines with J gene TRBJ2-7; 10 bases align to TRBD2. V trimming: 5 bases; J trimming: 4 bases; junction bases outside the gene matches: 5. The CDR3 sequence is 14 residues long. Germline V gene lookup returns CDR1 WSHSY and CDR2 SAAADI. CDR3 region: CASSLSGGLYEQYF. The DNA of the CDR3 is TGCGCCAGCAGTCTTAGCGGGGGGCTGTACGAGCAGTACTTC.

The CDR3 loop is CASSYTPGGSGSYEQYV. CDR3 bases: TGTGCCAGCAGCTACACCCCCGGCGGGTCCGGGTCCTACGAGCAGTACGTC. This chain connects TRBV6-5 to TRBJ2-7, with D maybe TRBD2 (5 bases). The CDR3 is made up of 17 amino acids. V lost 6 bases and J 1 base, leaving 22 bases between the germline ends. Germline assignment: CDR1 MNHEY and CDR2 SVGAGI.

J is TRBJ2-5 and V is TRBV6-2 or TRBV6-3, with TRBD2 as a possible D gene (5 bases). V was clipped by 5 bases and J by 2 bases, with 12 bases between them. This CDR3 is built from 14 residues. CDR1 and CDR2 (germline): MNHEY, SVGEGT. DNA of the CDR3: TGTGCCAGCAGTCCCCGGAGGCAACAAGAGACCCAGTACTTC. Amino acid sequence: CASSPRRQQETQYF.

This clonotype was observed a handful of times. The J gene is TRBJ1-1, the V gene TRBV7-2; no reliable D call. V was trimmed by 1 base and J by 4 bases, leaving 16 bases between them. Germline V gives CDR1 SGHTA, CDR2 FQGNSA. The CDR3 sequence is 16 residues long. The CDR3 is CASSLEQIGIATEAFF. Written as DNA, the CDR3 is TGTGCCAGCAGCTTAGAACAGATCGGGATTGCCACTGAAGCTTTCTTT.

This chain links TRBV20-1 with TRBJ2-1; 8 nucleotides match TRBD2. CDR3 size: 15 residues. Germline CDR1 and CDR2: DFQATT and SNEGSKA (reference sequence). With 3 bases clipped from V and 8 bases from J, the junction kept 12 bases outside the gene matches. CDR3 residues: CSASASGPQGHEQFF. CDR3 DNA sequence: TGCAGTGCTAGCGCTAGCGGGCCCCAGGGGCATGAGCAGTTCTTC.

This clonotype was seen a handful of times. The chain joins TRBV5-1 to TRBJ1-2, with D possibly TRBD1 on 5 matching bases. V dropped 1 base and J dropped 2 bases, with 21 bases sitting between them. This CDR3 has 18 residues. CDR1 and CDR2 (germline): SGHRS, YFSETQ. This CDR3 reads CASSLRHAFGGPNYGYTF. The DNA of the CDR3 is TGCGCCAGCAGCTTGCGTCACGCGTTCGGGGGACCAAACTATGGCTACACCTTC.

The V gene is TRBV18, the J gene TRBJ2-3, with 8 bases identical to TRBD2. The germline V gene has CDR1 KGHSH and CDR2 LQKENI. V gave up 6 bases and J gave up 5 bases; unmatched junction bases: 13. The CDR3 has 16 residues. The chain's CDR3 is CASSKGIGAGEDTQYF. As DNA, the CDR3 is TGTGCCAGCTCCAAGGGAATCGGAGCGGGGGAAGATACGCAGTATTTT. Variable domain in full (rest from reference TRBV18 and TRBJ2-3): NAGVMQNPRHLVRRRGQEARLRCSPMKGHSHVYWYRQLPEEGLKFMVYLQKENIIDESGMPKERFSAEFPKEGPSILRIQQVVRGDSAAYFCASSKGIGAGEDTQYFGPGTRLTVL.

Here the CDR3 DNA reads TGTGCCAGCAGACCCGACTCCCCTGTTGATACGCAGTATTTT. This codes for CASRPDSPVDTQYF. The rearrangement joins TRBV6-2 or TRBV6-3 to TRBJ2-3; D unclear. Between the trimmed V and J ends, which lost 6 bases and 6 bases, there was a span of 16 bases. This CDR3 has 14 residues. The germline V gene has CDR1 MNHEY and CDR2 SVGEGT.

This clonotype has ten or more counts. The V call is TRBV12-3 or TRBV12-4, the J call TRBJ2-1; TRBD1 might be the D (5 bases). Trimming removed 2 bases from V and 7 bases from J, with 12 bases in between. The CDR3 contains 14 residues. The CDR3, as DNA: TGTGCCAGCAGTTTACCCCAGGGTGCGAATGAGCAGTTCTTC. Its translation: CASSLPQGANEQFF.

This clonotype was found a few times. V is TRBV4-3 and J is TRBJ2-3; D is ambiguous. CDR3 length: 14 amino acids. V was trimmed by 4 bases and J by 3 bases, leaving 11 bases between them. Germline V gene data show CDR1 as LGHNA and CDR2 as YSLEER. In nucleotides, the CDR3 is TGCGCCAGCAGCCCCTTAGGGTTGACAGATACGCAGTATTTT. Protein sequence: CASSPLGLTDTQYF.

A few counts support this clonotype. The chain is built from TRBV12-3 or TRBV12-4 and TRBJ2-7, with D unresolved. The CDR3 length is 12 residues. V was pared by 0 bases and J by 6 bases, with 6 bases between. The DNA of the CDR3 is TGTGCCAGCAGTTTAGCTCCAGGCGAGCAGTACGTC. It codes for CASSLAPGEQYV.

Many counts were recorded for this clonotype. The chain combines TRBV5-1 with TRBJ1-2; tentatively, D is TRBD1 (5 bases). Germline loops: CDR1 SGHRS, CDR2 YFSETQ. This CDR3 spans 17 amino acids. V was trimmed by 0 bases and J by 0 bases, leaving 15 bases between them. CDR3 protein: CASSLASGTGANYGYTF. In nucleotides, the CDR3 is TGCGCCAGCAGCTTGGCTTCGGGGACGGGCGCTAACTATGGCTACACCTTC. The full variable domain, its missing parts supplied by reference TRBV5-1 and TRBJ1-2, is KAGVTQTPRYLIKTRGQQVTLSCSPISGHRSVSWYQQTPGQGLQFLFEYFSETQRNKGNFPGRFSGRQFSNSRSEMNVSTLELGDSALYLCASSLASGTGANYGYTFGSGTRLTVV.

This clonotype was counted a few times. The chain links TRBV12-3 or TRBV12-4 to TRBJ2-3; 8 bases fit TRBD2. The CDR3 runs to 15 residues. V gave up 5 bases and J gave up 1 base; unmatched junction bases: 5. The CDR3 loop is CASSEAGVGTDTQYF. The CDR3 nucleotides are TGTGCCAGCAGTGAAGCGGGGGTGGGCACAGATACGCAGTATTTT.

Ten or more counts support this clonotype. The chain carries TRBV4-3 and TRBJ2-2; D unresolved. CDR1 is LGHNA, CDR2 YSLEER, per germline. Deletions cut 2 bases from V and 6 bases from J, with 10 bases between. The CDR3 is 14 amino acids. The CDR3, as DNA: TGCGCCAGCAGCCAACCCCAAGGATCCGGGGAGCTGTTTTTT. Protein product: CASSQPQGSGELFF.

V and J are TRBV24-1 and TRBJ2-3, with D possibly matching TRBD1 (5 bases). This CDR3 has 15 amino acids. V dropped 5 bases and J dropped 2 bases, with 13 bases sitting between them. Germline V gives CDR1 KGHDR, CDR2 SFDVKD. As DNA, the CDR3 is TGTGCCACCAGTGGCAGACAGATATCCACAGATACGCAGTATTTT. This codes for CATSGRQISTDTQYF.

This clonotype was seen a handful of times. The chain uses TRBV5-6 and TRBJ2-1; D unresolved. Trimming removed 3 bases from V and 4 bases from J, with 11 bases in between. CDR3 length: 14 residues. CDR1 is SGHDT, CDR2 YYEEEE, per germline. CDR3 sequence: CASSYWSGYNEQFF. The CDR3 DNA sequence: TGTGCCAGCAGCTATTGGAGTGGTTACAATGAGCAGTTCTTC.

CDR3 DNA: TGTGCCAGCAGTGATCAGGGAGGAAAGACTGAAGCTTTCTTT. Protein sequence: CASSDQGGKTEAFF. V and J are TRBV6-1 and TRBJ1-1; perhaps TRBD1 as D (5 bases). The V and J ends lost 3 bases and 5 bases respectively, with 13 bases between them. The germline V gene has CDR1 MNHNS and CDR2 SASEGT. The CDR3 length is 14 residues.

The V gene is TRBV11-2, the J gene TRBJ2-2; perhaps D is TRBD1 or TRBD2 (5 bases each). Germline CDR1 and CDR2: SGHAT and FQNNGV. This CDR3 has 14 residues. Trimming cost V 6 bases and J 4 bases, with 12 bases left between them. This CDR3 reads CASSGGIGTGELFF. The CDR3 nucleotides are TGTGCCAGCAGTGGGGGAATTGGCACCGGGGAGCTGTTTTTT. Supplemented by reference TRBV11-2 and TRBJ2-2, the full variable domain reads EAGVAQSPRYKIIEKRQSVAFWCNPISGHATLYWYQQILGQGPKLLIQFQNNGVVDDSQLPKDRFSAERLKGVDSTLKIQPAKLEDSAVYLCASSGGIGTGELFFGEGSRLTVL.

The rearrangement joins TRBV27 to TRBJ2-2; D unresolved. Germline CDR1 reads MNHEY; CDR2 reads SMNVEV (reference sequence). The germline V and J ends were trimmed by 5 bases and 6 bases, with 22 bases remaining between them. The CDR3 covers 17 residues. The CDR3 spells CASSRRRSAVAAGELFF. The CDR3 nucleotides are TGTGCCAGCAGTCGAAGAAGATCCGCGGTGGCGGCCGGGGAGCTGTTTTTT.

J is TRBJ1-1 and V is TRBV7-8, with 11 bases matching TRBD1. The CDR3 extends over 14 amino acids. Germline-derived CDR1 and CDR2 are SGHVS and FQNEAQ. V gave up 6 bases and J gave up 6 bases; unmatched junction bases: 6. The chain's CDR3 is CASRRTGGIAEAFF. For the CDR3, the DNA is TGTGCCAGCAGGCGGACAGGGGGCATCGCTGAAGCTTTCTTT.

This chain connects TRBV30 to TRBJ1-5, with D unclear. Germline assignment: CDR1 GTSNPN and CDR2 SVGIG (reference sequence). Trimming took 0 bases from V and 3 from J, leaving 6 bases between them. This CDR3 is 13 amino acids long. Here the CDR3 DNA reads TGTGCCTGGAGTGTCACGGACAATCAGCCCCAGCATTTT. Its translation: CAWSVTDNQPQHF.